Listed below are T cell receptor beta chains from one sample, sequenced in a study of blood T cell repertoires in COVID-19. The protocol was immunoSEQ multiplex PCR, while the TCRdb copy is restricted to in-frame clones and leaves out a portion. The sample records 200,000 to 250,000 clones, under 90% being singletons. Sequencing was performed on peripheral blood. These receptors were collected from a woman older than 75 with acute or convalescent COVID-19. Both conserved end residues are trimmed from each CDR3. Clone size is not always given. Where it is, it says once, few, many or a class for expanded clones.

J | V | size | CDR3
TRBJ2-2 | TRBV7-2 | . | ASSLVLQGAGELF
TRBJ1-1 | TRBV6-4 | . | ASSEQGADTEAF
TRBJ1-1 | TRBV28 | few | ASSDRNTEAF
TRBJ2-7 | TRBV9 | . | ASSPRDWESYEQY
TRBJ1-5 | TRBV6-1 | . | ASSDRAGGNQPQH
TRBJ1-6 | TRBV3-1/TRBV3-2 | . | ASSQDQSPLH
TRBJ2-7 | TRBV4-1 | . | ASSQDGRIFGYEQY
TRBJ2-3 | TRBV3-1/TRBV3-2 | once | ASSLPGTSGLDTQY
TRBJ1-2 | TRBV9 | . | ASSVPGTGKGYT
TRBJ2-2 | TRBV9 | . | ASSSGPRGTGELF
TRBJ2-3 | TRBV14 | once | ASSLAGGVSTDTQY
TRBJ1-1 | TRBV28 | . | ASRPPGGGTEAF
TRBJ2-1 | TRBV6-4 | . | ASSDGQGQYNEQF
TRBJ1-2 | TRBV6-5 | few | ASSYGNREDGYT
TRBJ2-1 | TRBV5-1 | . | ASGRSSGGPRTYNEQF
TRBJ1-1 | TRBV2 | . | ASRQDRFEAF
TRBJ1-4 | TRBV3-1/TRBV3-2 | . | ASSYSSNWKKLF
TRBJ2-3 | TRBV6-4 | . | ASSDSKRGGSDTQY
TRBJ2-7 | TRBV28 | . | ASSLPLARSYEQY
TRBJ1-2 | TRBV28 | few | ASSSDRVTGYT
TRBJ1-4 | TRBV3-1/TRBV3-2 | . | ASSQVGGRGEKLF
TRBJ1-5 | TRBV19 | . | ASKTSWGSLNQPQH
TRBJ2-2 | TRBV30 | . | AWSVQGANTGELF
TRBJ2-3 | TRBV7-3 | . | ASSTAGLAGERGDTQY
TRBJ2-7 | TRBV5-4 | . | ASSPRDSEQY
TRBJ2-2 | TRBV28 | once | ASSSAGTGGTGELF
TRBJ1-1 | TRBV12-3/TRBV12-4 | . | ASSITSSAEAF
TRBJ1-1 | TRBV4-1 | . | ASSRGLSPTEAF
TRBJ2-7 | TRBV27 | . | ASSHGQGEQY
TRBJ1-6 | TRBV7-2 | . | ASSLRRGSYNSPLH
TRBJ2-2 | TRBV23-1 | once | ASIIAGGHLGELF
TRBJ2-5 | TRBV7-7 | . | ASSATGTRQETQY
TRBJ1-1 | TRBV5-1 | once | ASSRGTGPTEAF
TRBJ1-1 | TRBV6-1 | . | ASSEAWRTEAF
TRBJ2-3 | TRBV11-3 | once | ASSPGGDRGQVN
TRBJ2-7 | TRBV6-5 | few | ASSRGSAEQY
TRBJ1-1 | TRBV6-1 | . | ASSEALHKGAGTEAF
TRBJ2-7 | TRBV10-3 | . | AISEYQDYEQY
TRBJ2-4 | TRBV5-6 | . | ASSLRGLAKNIQY
TRBJ2-7 | TRBV18 | . | ASSPQAPGVEQY
TRBJ2-7 | TRBV18 | . | ASSPGLGMDEQY
TRBJ1-2 | TRBV5-1 | once | ASSSNRDYT
TRBJ2-5 | TRBV18 | . | ASSPFGGEETQY
TRBJ1-1 | TRBV19 | . | ASNEGGVNTEAF
TRBJ1-2 | TRBV5-1 | . | ASSLGGTGPNYGYT
TRBJ1-2 | TRBV29-1 | . | SVEGTRGGYDGYT
TRBJ2-3 | TRBV5-6 | . | ASRFTGVDTQY
TRBJ1-5 | TRBV5-6 | . | ASSLWSTGGGGNQPQH
TRBJ1-4 | TRBV30 | . | AWNRGRGGEKLF
TRBJ1-1 | TRBV3-1/TRBV3-2 | . | ASSQDRGGTEAF
TRBJ1-2 | TRBV24-1 | . | ATSDGYSYGYT
TRBJ2-5 | TRBV7-3 | . | ASSLRGGRAETQY
TRBJ2-7 | TRBV7-2 | . | ASSRQGGGSPSGEQY
TRBJ2-7 | TRBV28 | . | ASSLWTGLYEQY